Presented here are 23 T cell receptor beta chains from one specimen sequenced in a study of post-analysis software for immune sequencing data. Notes on the study in general: TRBV5-6, TRBV5-1 and TRBV20-1 were among four or five TRBV segments more frequent in patients than controls.

Carried by the TCR beta cDNA libraries were unique molecular identifiers. TCRdb reanalysed the PCR reads using MiXCR and keeps one entry per CDR3 protein. The sample records around 500,000 distinct CDR3 sequences, roughly 34% being singletons. Antigen specificity for these receptors is unknown. The sequencing sample was made of blood. Receptors were obtained from a girl aged 2 to 17 with multiple sclerosis.

This clonotype was picked up many times. The rearrangement links TRBV12-3 or TRBV12-4 to TRBJ1-5; tentatively, D is TRBD1 (6 bases). This CDR3 comprises 13 residues. V lost 8 bases to trimming and J lost 1 base, with 9 bases between them. CDR3 DNA: TGTGCCAGCGGCCAGGGGAGCAATCAGCCCCAGCATTTT. It codes for CASGQGSNQPQHF.

The V gene is TRBV20-1, the J gene TRBJ2-1, with no clear D. Trimming took 1 base from V and 3 from J, leaving 13 bases between them. The germline V gene has CDR1 DFQATT and CDR2 SNEGSKA (reference sequence). This CDR3 has 15 amino acids. The CDR3 protein is CSARARQVNYNEQFF. DNA of the CDR3: TGCAGTGCTAGAGCACGGCAGGTAAACTACAATGAGCAGTTCTTC.

This clonotype occurred a few times. The gene calls are TRBV20-1 and TRBJ2-1; TRBD1 is a possible D gene (6 bases). This CDR3 is built from 14 residues. The V gene lost 6 bases and the J gene lost 0 bases, with 12 bases spanning the gap. CDR1 and CDR2 (germline): DFQATT, SNEGSKA (reference sequence). In DNA, the CDR3 is TGCAGTGCCGACAGGACTGGCTCCTACAATGAGCAGTTCTTC. Protein sequence: CSADRTGSYNEQFF.

The V gene is TRBV12-3 or TRBV12-4, the J gene TRBJ2-5; TRBD1 might be the D (7 bases). V was trimmed by 3 bases and J by 5 bases, leaving 16 bases between them. The CDR3 has 15 amino acids. CDR3 nucleotide sequence: TGTGCCAGCAGTTTGGAGGGACAGCCGCGGGAGACCCAGTACTTC. This gives the protein CASSLEGQPRETQYF.

The V gene is TRBV4-1, the J gene TRBJ1-6; possibly TRBD1 for D (6 bases). CDR1 and CDR2 from the germline V gene are MGHRA and YSYEKL. This CDR3 has 16 amino acids. V was shortened by 0 bases and J by 8 bases, with 14 bases between the two germline ends. The CDR3 DNA follows: TGCGCCAGCAGCCAAGATATCGGCAGGGGAGATTCACCCCTCCACTTT. Translation gives CASSQDIGRGDSPLHF.

This clonotype was detected a few times. The V call is TRBV6-5, the J call TRBJ1-2; perhaps TRBD1 as D (5 bases). CDR3 length equals 15 residues. Germline loops: CDR1 MNHEY, CDR2 SVGAGI. V was cut by 5 bases and J by 1 base, with 14 bases left in between. The DNA for the CDR3 is TGTGCCAGCAGTCGGGGGGACGGTATTAACTATGGCTACACCTTC. Protein sequence: CASSRGDGINYGYTF.

V gene TRBV20-1 combines with J gene TRBJ2-1; TRBD2 matches at 8 bases. CDR1 and CDR2 from the germline V gene are DFQATT and SNEGSKA (reference sequence). V shed 8 bases and J 3 bases; nucleotides not matched to a gene: 3. The CDR3 contains 12 residues. The CDR3 protein is CSPGGLYNEQFF. Written as DNA, the CDR3 is TGCAGTCCGGGGGGGCTCTACAATGAGCAGTTCTTC.

V usage is TRBV28 and J usage is TRBJ2-5; the D gene is possibly TRBD2 (6 bases). Germline V gives CDR1 MDHEN, CDR2 SYDVKM. CDR3 length: 15 residues. Trimming cost V 3 bases and J 2 bases, with 13 bases left between them. The CDR3 DNA is TGTGCCAGCAGTTTGTCTATAGGACTACAAGAGACCCAGTACTTC. Amino acids: CASSLSIGLQETQYF. Full variable domain (missing parts from reference TRBV28 and TRBJ2-5): DVKVTQSSRYLVKRTGEKVFLECVQDMDHENMFWYRQDPGLGLRLIYFSYDVKMKEKGDIPEGYSVSREKKERFSLILESASTNQTSMYLCASSLSIGLQETQYFGPGTRLLVL.

This clonotype has a handful of counts. This chain links TRBV12-3 or TRBV12-4 with TRBJ2-3; TRBD2 agrees at 8 bases. This CDR3 is 16 amino acids long. Germline trimming cut 6 bases from V and 6 bases from J; bases unmatched to any gene: 14. CDR3 coding DNA: TGTGCCAGCAGCCGGTTCGGGGCGGGGGGTATGGATACGCAGTATTTT. Encoded protein: CASSRFGAGGMDTQYF.

V usage is TRBV5-4 and J usage is TRBJ2-7; a weak D match, TRBD1 (5 bases). The CDR3 runs 14 residues. The V gene lost 3 bases and the J gene lost 2 bases, with 12 bases spanning the gap. Germline CDR1 is SGHNT and CDR2 is YYREEE (reference sequence). The CDR3 nucleotides are TGTGCCAGCAGCTCCGGACACTTGACCTACGAGCAGTACTTC. This encodes CASSSGHLTYEQYF.

V is TRBV5-6 and J is TRBJ1-6, with D maybe TRBD1 (6 bases). Trimming removed 5 bases at V and 9 bases at J, with 18 bases between. This CDR3 spans 15 amino acids. Germline V gene sequence: CDR1 SGHDT, CDR2 YYEEEE. The CDR3 nucleotides are TGTGCCAGCAGTCAGGGGCCTGGAAAGGGTTCACCCCTCCACTTT. It specifies CASSQGPGKGSPLHF.

This clonotype has more than one count but fewer than ten. The chain combines TRBV4-1 with TRBJ1-2; D unclear. This CDR3 is built from 16 residues. Germline V gene sequence: CDR1 MGHRA, CDR2 YSYEKL. V shed 4 bases and J shed 5 bases, with 20 bases lying between them. The CDR3 sequence: CASSPGSSSFGYGYTF. The DNA for the CDR3 is TGCGCCAGCAGCCCGGGATCATCTTCATTCGGGTATGGCTACACCTTC.

The chain uses TRBV7-3 and TRBJ2-3; 7 nucleotides line up with TRBD2. The CDR3 extends over 15 amino acids. Trimming at V came to 3 bases and at J to 6 bases, leaving 9 bases not matched to a gene. Germline values: CDR1 SGHTA, CDR2 FQGTGA. CDR3 protein: CASSFQRGGGDTQYF. CDR3 DNA sequence: TGTGCCAGCAGCTTCCAGCGGGGTGGAGGGGATACGCAGTATTTT.

The chain links TRBV20-1 to TRBJ2-3; the D is unclear. CDR1 and CDR2 (germline): DFQATT, SNEGSKA (reference sequence). Between the trimmed V and J ends, which lost 0 bases and 4 bases, there was a span of 11 bases. The CDR3 is 14 amino acids. The CDR3 protein is CSARDGQWADTQYF. The CDR3 DNA reads TGCAGTGCTAGAGATGGGCAGTGGGCAGATACGCAGTATTTT.

There are a few counts of this clonotype. The chain uses TRBV20-1 and TRBJ2-7; D could derive from TRBD1 or TRBD2 (5 bases each). CDR1 is DFQATT and CDR2 is SNEGSKA in the germline V gene (reference sequence). This CDR3 contains 13 residues. The germline V and J ends were trimmed by 5 bases and 4 bases, with 15 bases remaining between them. The CDR3 DNA sequence: TGCAGTGCTGGCAGCCGGGACCAATACGAGCAGTACTTC. Translation: CSAGSRDQYEQYF.

This clonotype appeared a few times. The chain couples TRBV24-1 to TRBJ1-2, with 9 bases identical to TRBD1. J lost 6 bases, V lost 2 bases, and 6 bases had no gene match. The CDR3 runs to 15 residues. Germline CDR1 is KGHDR and CDR2 is SFDVKD. The CDR3 sequence is CATSDSYRGRDGYTF. CDR3 sequence (DNA): TGTGCCACCAGTGATTCCTACAGGGGGCGAGATGGCTACACCTTC.

This clonotype appeared a few times. This sequence joins TRBV20-1 and TRBJ2-5, with 11 bases aligning to TRBD2. The length of the CDR3 is 18 residues. The V gene end was trimmed by 0 bases and the J gene end by 2 bases; junction bases not matched to a gene: 11. Looked up from germline, CDR1 is DFQATT and CDR2 is SNEGSKA (reference sequence). In nucleotides, the CDR3 is TGCAGTGCTAGAGATGACGGGCGACTAGCGGGGAGGCAAGAGACCCAGTACTTC. As protein: CSARDDGRLAGRQETQYF.

The chain uses TRBV4-3 and TRBJ2-1, with TRBD2 identical over 7 bases. The CDR3 runs 17 residues. V trimming: 0 bases; J trimming: 2 bases; junction bases outside the gene matches: 7. CDR1 LGHNA and CDR2 YSLEER come from the germline V gene. CDR3 residues: CASSQDPAGATYNEQFF. CDR3 in DNA: TGCGCCAGCAGCCAAGATCCGGCGGGAGCGACCTACAATGAGCAGTTCTTC.

This clonotype was seen a handful of times. This chain links TRBV4-2 with TRBJ1-1; D perhaps matches TRBD1 (6 bases). Germline loops: CDR1 LGHNA, CDR2 YNFKEQ. V gave up 4 bases and J gave up 3 bases, with 24 bases separating them. CDR3 size: 18 residues. The CDR3 loop is CASSPPGQGPEGYTEAFF. In DNA, the CDR3 is TGTGCCAGCAGCCCTCCCGGTCAGGGGCCGGAAGGTTACACTGAAGCTTTCTTT.

This clonotype was counted a few times. J is TRBJ1-6 and V is TRBV25-1; D unclear. The CDR3 runs 14 residues. CDR1 is MGHDK, CDR2 SYGVNS, per germline. V lost 4 bases, J lost 7 bases, and 11 bases lay in between. The CDR3 bases are TGTGCCAGCAGTGCGAGGGTTGGAAATTCACCCCTCCACTTT. It specifies CASSARVGNSPLHF.

V is TRBV4-1 and J is TRBJ2-1; the D is unclear. V was cut by 3 bases and J by 9 bases, with 15 bases left in between. CDR3 size: 14 residues. CDR1 and CDR2 from the germline V gene are MGHRA and YSYEKL. In nucleotides, the CDR3 is TGCGCCAGCAGCCAGGTCGAGGCCCTTGGTGAGCAGTTCTTC. Translated: CASSQVEALGEQFF.

This chain uses TRBV10-3 with TRBJ2-1; a weak D match, TRBD2 (5 bases). Trimming shortened V by 2 bases and J by 9 bases, and 8 bases separated the two germline ends. The CDR3 sequence is 12 residues long. CDR1 and CDR2 (germline): ENHRY, SYGVKD. CDR3 DNA sequence: TGTGCCATCAGTGAGAGGCTAGCTGAGCAGTTCTTC. Its protein product is CAISERLAEQFF.

This clonotype was observed a few times. V usage is TRBV20-1 and J usage is TRBJ2-1; TRBD1 matches 9 bases. The J segment lost 5 bases and the V segment lost 5 bases, leaving 7 bases of the junction unmatched. Per germline, CDR1 DFQATT and CDR2 SNEGSKA (reference sequence). This CDR3 has 14 residues. In nucleotides, the CDR3 is TGCAGTGCTGAGGACAGGGGTATCAACAATGAGCAGTTCTTC. This translates into CSAEDRGINNEQFF.